One sample yielded the 2 T cell receptor beta chains listed below, sequenced in a study of blood T cell repertoires in COVID-19. Generated by immunoSEQ multiplex PCR, the TCRdb table keeps only in-frame clones and is missing some. The sample shows 150,000 to 200,000 clones, over 75% of them seen only once. The sequencing sample was made of PBMCs or T cells enriched from blood (not recorded which). The receptors were gathered from a woman under 30 who had recovered from COVID-19.

V is TRBV27 and J is TRBJ1-5; TRBD1 matches 9 bases. The CDR3 is 17 amino acids. J was trimmed by 1 base and V by 0 bases; bases with no gene match: 4. CDR1 and CDR2 (germline): MNHEY, SMNVEV (reference sequence). CDR3 sequence reads: CASSLSVGQGSNQPQHF. DNA for the CDR3: TGTGCCAGCAGTTTATCGGTAGGACAGGGGAGCAATCAGCCCCAGCATTTT.

The rearrangement links TRBV7-8 to TRBJ1-6, with no clear D. The CDR3 contains 13 residues. The V end lost 5 bases, the J end lost 13 bases, and 15 bases lay between the germline ends. CDR1 SGHVS and CDR2 FQNEAQ come from the germline V gene. The CDR3 region is CASSPPRSSPLHF. The CDR3 coding sequence is TGTGCCAGCAGCCCACCCCGGTCATCTCCCCTCCACTTT.